A single sample is the source of the 32 T cell receptor beta chains below, sequenced in a study of immune cell composition in non-small cell lung cancer. Clones were read by immunoSEQ multiplex PCR, and TCRdb kept only the in-frame ones, dropping some. The table lists thousands of clones, about 75% of them singletons. Sequencing was performed on lung tumor tissue. The source of these receptors is a human donor with non-small cell lung cancer.

J is TRBJ2-1 and V is TRBV18; TRBD1 agrees at 8 bases. Per germline, CDR1 KGHSH and CDR2 LQKENI. The CDR3 runs 14 residues. J lost 2 bases, V lost 3 bases, and 0 bases had no gene match. Written as DNA, the CDR3 is TGTGCCAGCTCACCGACAGGGGCCTACAATGAGCAGTTCTTC. It translates to CASSPTGAYNEQFF.

The chain carries TRBV5-1 and TRBJ2-1; the D gene is possibly TRBD2 (5 bases). V lost 4 bases, J lost 2 bases, and 13 bases lay in between. The CDR3 consists of 15 residues. CDR1 and CDR2 from the germline V gene are SGHRS and YFSETQ. DNA for the CDR3: TGCGCCAGCAGCGACCGACGCGGGCCCTACAATGAGCAGTTCTTC. Translated: CASSDRRGPYNEQFF.

This clone was recorded a few times. J is TRBJ2-7 and V is TRBV18; the match to TRBD2 covers 8 bases. CDR1 is KGHSH and CDR2 is LQKENI in the germline V gene. Trimming took 3 bases from V and 5 from J; bases not matched to a gene: 9. The CDR3 is made up of 15 amino acids. The CDR3, as DNA: TGTGCCAGCTCACCTCCAAGCGGGAGTAAGGACGAGCAGTACTTC. Translating gives CASSPPSGSKDEQYF.

The rearrangement joins TRBV28 to TRBJ1-2; no clear D. CDR1 and CDR2 from the germline V gene are MDHEN and SYDVKM. The CDR3 runs 12 residues. The ends were cut back, 5 bases at V and 7 bases at J, with 11 bases in the middle. CDR3 loop: CASSPPLGGYTF. As DNA, the CDR3 is TGTGCCAGCAGTCCCCCGCTCGGTGGCTACACCTTC.

The CDR3 loop is CASSHTQGDYTF. The CDR3 DNA follows: TGCGCCAGCAGCCACACCCAGGGTGACTACACCTTC. The chain links TRBV4-3 to TRBJ1-2, with D possibly being TRBD1 (5 bases). Germline CDR1 is LGHNA and CDR2 is YSLEER. The ends were cut back, 3 bases at V and 10 bases at J, with 12 bases in the middle. This CDR3 spans 12 amino acids.

The chain couples TRBV4-1 to TRBJ1-4, with a tentative D call TRBD1 (6 bases). CDR1 MGHRA and CDR2 YSYEKL come from the germline V gene. The CDR3 runs to 15 residues. V gave up 3 bases and J gave up 5 bases, with 13 bases separating them. CDR3 nucleotide sequence: TGCGCCAGCAGCCACCCGGACAGACTCAATGAAAAACTGTTTTTT. It yields the protein CASSHPDRLNEKLFF.

This clone was counted between two and nine times. The chain is built from TRBV27 and TRBJ1-5; D possibly corresponds to TRBD1 (6 bases). In germline, CDR1 is MNHEY, CDR2 SMNVEV (reference sequence). This CDR3 region has 15 residues. V lost 5 bases and J 6 bases, leaving 17 bases between the germline ends. CDR3 in amino acids: CASSLRGAPGQPQHF. The CDR3, as DNA: TGTGCCAGCAGTCTCCGGGGGGCGCCGGGTCAGCCCCAGCATTTT.

Judged by abundance, this clone is large. V gene TRBV6-5 combines with J gene TRBJ1-5, with 11 bases lining up with TRBD1. The CDR3 runs to 15 residues. Per the germline V gene, CDR1 is MNHEY and CDR2 is SVGAGI. V shed 6 bases and J 3 bases; nucleotides not matched to a gene: 4. The CDR3, as DNA: TGTGCCAGCAGCCAGGACAGGGGGCCCAATCAGCCCCAGCATTTT. This codes for CASSQDRGPNQPQHF.

CDR3 residues: CASKTGWDGELFF. The CDR3 bases are TGTGCCAGCAAGACGGGGTGGGACGGGGAGCTGTTTTTT. The chain links TRBV5-4 to TRBJ2-2; D is perhaps TRBD2 (5 bases). The CDR3 is made up of 13 amino acids. Germline V gene lookup returns CDR1 SGHNT and CDR2 YYREEE (reference sequence). Trimming took 6 bases from V and 7 from J, leaving 13 bases between them.

The genes are TRBV19 and TRBJ1-1; D is perhaps TRBD1 (6 bases). This CDR3 has 14 amino acids. The V end lost 5 bases, the J end lost 6 bases, and 16 bases lay between the germline ends. Germline lookup yields CDR1 LNHDA and CDR2 SQIVND (reference sequence). This CDR3 reads CASSSRGVRPEAFF. The CDR3 nucleotides read TGTGCCAGTAGTTCCAGGGGTGTTCGGCCTGAAGCTTTCTTT.

This chain joins TRBV28 and TRBJ2-7, with a weak D call TRBD2 (5 bases). CDR3 length: 14 residues. Germline-derived CDR1 and CDR2 are MDHEN and SYDVKM. V lost 3 bases, J lost 4 bases, and 13 bases lay in between. The CDR3, as DNA: TGTGCCAGCAGTTTTGTCGGGGTACGGTACGAGCAGTACTTC. This gives the protein CASSFVGVRYEQYF.

DNA for the CDR3: TGCGCCAGCAGCCAAGCTGGACTAGCGGGAGGTGTCGGGGAGCTGTTTTTT. This gives the protein CASSQAGLAGGVGELFF. The chain has TRBV4-3 and TRBJ2-2; 14 nucleotides align to TRBD2. V trimming: 1 base; J trimming: 7 bases; junction bases outside the gene matches: 5. Germline V gives CDR1 LGHNA, CDR2 YSLEER. The CDR3 sequence is 17 residues long.

This chain joins TRBV5-1 and TRBJ1-2; TRBD1 agrees at 12 bases. J lost 8 bases, V lost 4 bases, and 6 bases had no gene match. CDR3 size: 14 residues. Germline V gene data show CDR1 as SGHRS and CDR2 as YFSETQ. The CDR3 region is CASSPSGTGGGYTF. CDR3 bases: TGCGCCAGCAGCCCATCCGGGACAGGGGGCGGCTACACCTTC.

The chain is built from TRBV6-4 and TRBJ2-1, with a tentative D call TRBD2 (6 bases). CDR1 is MRHNA, CDR2 SNTAGT, per germline. The CDR3 consists of 14 residues. Trimming removed 0 bases from V and 6 bases from J, with 9 bases in between. Here the CDR3 DNA reads TGTGCCAGCAGTGACTCCCTAGCGAGCAATGAGCAGTTCTTC. This translates into CASSDSLASNEQFF.

A few counts support this clone. This chain connects TRBV6-6 to TRBJ2-1; TRBD2 matches 8 bases. This CDR3 contains 16 residues. V lost 6 bases to trimming and J lost 2 bases; unmatched junction nucleotides: 9. Per the germline V gene, CDR1 is MNHNY and CDR2 is SVGAGI (reference sequence). CDR3 amino acids: CASSPLAGGAYNEQFF. The DNA of the CDR3 is TGTGCCAGCAGCCCCCTCGCGGGGGGTGCCTACAATGAGCAGTTCTTC.

The genes are TRBV7-2 and TRBJ2-2, with a possible D match to TRBD2 (5 bases). V lost 8 bases, J lost 3 bases, and 13 bases lay in between. Germline V CDR1 and CDR2: SGHTA, FQGNSA. The CDR3 length is 14 residues. The CDR3 spells CASRKRWDTGELFF. As DNA, the CDR3 is TGTGCCAGCCGCAAGCGGTGGGACACCGGGGAGCTGTTTTTT.

This chain joins TRBV6-5 and TRBJ1-1, with D unresolved. Germline V lookup: CDR1 MNHEY, CDR2 SVGAGI. Trimming took 5 bases from V and 10 from J, leaving 17 bases between them. The CDR3 extends over 13 amino acids. CDR3 DNA sequence: TGTGCCAGCAGTCTCGACGGGGATAGCCGAGCTTTCTTT. Its protein product is CASSLDGDSRAFF.

The chain recombines TRBV28 with TRBJ2-7, with D unclear. V lost 2 bases to trimming and J lost 4 bases, with 6 bases between them. The CDR3 consists of 12 residues. CDR1 MDHEN and CDR2 SYDVKM come from the germline V gene. The CDR3 DNA reads as TGTGCCAGCAGTTTAATCGGTTACGAGCAGTACTTC. Translated: CASSLIGYEQYF.

This clone has a handful of counts. The rearrangement joins TRBV18 to TRBJ2-1, with a weak D call TRBD2 (5 bases). The CDR3 extends over 16 amino acids. V was clipped by 3 bases and J by 5 bases, with 17 bases between them. Germline values: CDR1 KGHSH, CDR2 LQKENI. The CDR3 DNA reads TGTGCCAGCTCACCGGGTCTTAAGAGGGTCCACAATGAGCAGTTCTTC. Encoded protein: CASSPGLKRVHNEQFF.

The genes are TRBV29-1 and TRBJ1-1; D is unclear. CDR3 length: 11 amino acids. Germline CDR1 is SQVTM and CDR2 is ANQGSEA. Trimming pared 3 bases from V and 3 bases from J, leaving 5 bases between. The CDR3 DNA sequence: TGCAGCGTTGAGGAGTACACTGAAGCTTTCTTT. Amino acids: CSVEEYTEAFF.

The V and J genes are TRBV7-9 and TRBJ2-5, with 7 bases fitting TRBD1. The J call is doubtful: the DNA matches TRBJ2-7 better. Germline CDR1 is SEHNR and CDR2 is FQNEAQ (reference sequence). This CDR3 comprises 15 residues. The CDR3 here is CASSALWDRNYEQYF. In DNA form, the CDR3 reads TGTGCCAGCAGCGCCTTGTGGGACAGAAACTACGAGCAGTACTTC.

The chain uses TRBV10-2 and TRBJ2-3, with D possibly matching TRBD2 (5 bases). V was trimmed by 1 base and J by 9 bases, leaving 11 bases between them. Germline-derived CDR1 and CDR2 are WSHSY and SAAADI. The CDR3 extends over 13 amino acids. CDR3 DNA: TGCGCCAGCAGTGAGTTCCTAGCCGGAACGCAGTATTTT. This sequence encodes CASSEFLAGTQYF.

This rearrangement joins TRBV4-3 to TRBJ2-3, with D possibly matching TRBD2 (6 bases). V was cut by 1 base and J by 5 bases, with 13 bases left in between. The CDR3 has 15 amino acids. Germline CDR1 reads LGHNA; CDR2 reads YSLEER. The DNA of the CDR3 is TGCGCCAGCAGCCAAGTGGGGGGATTAGGAGATACGCAGTATTTT. Protein: CASSQVGGLGDTQYF.

CDR3 residues: CASREGLGARYGYTF. CDR3 nucleotide sequence: TGTGCCAGCAGGGAGGGGTTAGGGGCCCGCTATGGCTACACCTTC. The J gene is TRBJ1-2, the V gene TRBV7-2; tentatively, D is TRBD1 (5 bases). V was shortened by 6 bases and J by 4 bases, with 18 bases between the two germline ends. The CDR3 sequence is 15 residues long. The germline V gene encodes CDR1 SGHTA and CDR2 FQGNSA.

The chain links TRBV9 to TRBJ2-7; tentative D call: TRBD2 (5 bases). The CDR3 runs 15 residues. The V end lost 0 bases, the J end lost 6 bases, and 16 bases lay between the germline ends. From germline, CDR1 is SGDLS and CDR2 YYNGEE. The CDR3 region is CASSVALGSGGEQYF. In nucleotides, the CDR3 is TGTGCCAGCAGCGTAGCCCTAGGGAGTGGTGGCGAGCAGTACTTC.

The rearrangement links TRBV28 to TRBJ2-7; D gene ambiguous. V was pared by 1 base and J by 4 bases, with 8 bases between. CDR1 is MDHEN, CDR2 SYDVKM, per germline. This CDR3 comprises 13 residues. The CDR3 sequence: CASSLLSAYEQYF. The DNA for the CDR3 is TGTGCCAGCAGTTTATTATCTGCGTACGAGCAGTACTTC.

Regarding this clone: One end of the junction varies from germline; a read error may be responsible. The chain uses TRBV2 and TRBJ2-3; 8 nucleotides agree with TRBD1. The CDR3 is 15 amino acids. The germline CDR1 and CDR2 sequences are SNHLY and FYNNEI. CDR3 bases: TGTGCCAGCAATGAACAGGGGGTTGGCACAGATACGCAGTATTTT. As protein: CASNEQGVGTDTQYF.

V usage is TRBV19 and J usage is TRBJ2-2; 8 bases line up with TRBD2. Germline assignment: CDR1 LNHDA and CDR2 SQIVND (reference sequence). V shed 3 bases and J 1 base; nucleotides not matched to a gene: 4. The CDR3 covers 16 residues. CDR3 sequence (DNA): TGTGCCAGTAGTATTCCTAGCGGGCGGAACACCGGGGAGCTGTTTTTT. Its translation: CASSIPSGRNTGELFF.

V usage is TRBV29-1 and J usage is TRBJ2-1; 13 bases line up with TRBD2. The CDR3 extends over 14 amino acids. Germline lookup yields CDR1 SQVTM and CDR2 ANQGSEA. V gave up 7 bases and J gave up 7 bases; unmatched junction bases: 7. CDR3 sequence reads: CSGSGLAGRNEQFF. CDR3 coding DNA: TGCAGCGGATCGGGACTAGCGGGACGGAATGAGCAGTTCTTC.

The chain has TRBV6-5 and TRBJ2-1; TRBD1 aligns across 9 bases. This CDR3 has 14 residues. Germline CDR1 and CDR2: MNHEY and SVGAGI. The trim removed 6 bases at V and 9 bases at J, leaving 9 bases unmatched. CDR3 residues: CASRVVGTGLEQFF. As DNA, the CDR3 is TGTGCCAGCAGAGTCGTCGGGACAGGGCTTGAGCAGTTCTTC.

This clone is a singleton in its sample. V gene TRBV21-1 combines with J gene TRBJ2-7; TRBD1 is taken as the D call from the table, unchecked against the DNA. TRBV21-1 is tagged as a pseudogene. The CDR3 is 17 residues long. The CDR3 is CASSKERQGVFSYEQYF. CDR3 coding DNA: TGTGCCAGCAGCAAAGAGCGCCAGGGGGTATTTTCCTACGAGCAGTACTTC.

The chain links TRBV5-1 to TRBJ1-1; D possibly corresponds to TRBD1 (5 bases). CDR3 length: 15 amino acids. V shed 4 bases and J shed 1 base, with 14 bases lying between them. From germline, CDR1 is SGHRS and CDR2 YFSETQ. The DNA of the CDR3 is TGCGCCAGCAGCAGGGAGGGGAGTACGAACACTGAAGCTTTCTTT. It yields the protein CASSREGSTNTEAFF.